The rows below give T cell receptor beta chains drawn from one sample of a study of blood T cell repertoires in COVID-19. TCRdb's copy holds only in-frame clones and misses some; the assay was immunoSEQ multiplex PCR. Altogether 200,000 or so clones are present, 84% being singletons, with the ten largest covering 4.5% to 5.5%. The sample comprised peripheral blood. The receptors here all came from a woman in her seventies with active or convalescent COVID-19. Both conserved end residues are trimmed from each CDR3.

j_call v_call cdr3_aa
TRBJ2-7 TRBV6-5 ASTLWGTGTYEQY
TRBJ2-7 TRBV5-1 ASSLDPSGSGDEQY
TRBJ2-2 TRBV27 ASSLKARGQGRYPGGTGELF
TRBJ1-2 TRBV12-3/TRBV12-4 ASRTTAGGYT
TRBJ1-4 TRBV15 ATSSLGGNEKLF
TRBJ2-7 TRBV7-2 ASSSPRQGRTYEQY
TRBJ2-1 TRBV3-1/TRBV3-2 ASSQAGGSYNEQF
TRBJ2-1 TRBV5-4 ASSPEGLAEYNEQF
TRBJ2-3 TRBV29-1 SVLTSGSTDTQY
TRBJ1-1 TRBV6-1 ASSEPSRGSTEAF
TRBJ1-2 TRBV5-1 ASSPGQDNYGYT
TRBJ1-6 TRBV14 ASSQDSGGPNNSPLH
TRBJ1-3 TRBV4-1 ASSQTGGSSGNTIY
TRBJ2-3 TRBV11-2 ASSLVDSLTDTQY
TRBJ2-1 TRBV24-1 ATSDRTSGSIDEQF
TRBJ1-3 TRBV7-6 ASSSRDSRQRKGNTIY
TRBJ2-2 TRBV18 ASSPRQGGNTGELF
TRBJ2-1 TRBV2 ASSPKTSTQKGVNEQF
TRBJ1-1 TRBV19 ASSMGHLRTEAF
TRBJ1-5 TRBV5-1 ASSLTGGYQPQH
TRBJ2-7 TRBV5-1 ASSLTLGVGDEQY
TRBJ1-5 TRBV7-9 ASSLGSGRSINQPQH
TRBJ2-3 TRBV25-1 ASKVAGGIRDTQY
TRBJ1-1 TRBV5-1 ASSLPQGNTEAF
TRBJ1-1 TRBV2 ASSVKGAGTEAF
TRBJ1-2 TRBV5-1 ASSLEGQPNYGYT
TRBJ1-2 TRBV7-8 ASSLGARSGYGYT
TRBJ2-3 TRBV5-1 ASSPILAGVADTQY
TRBJ2-1 TRBV13 ASRTAGGPRDEQF
TRBJ2-1 TRBV28 ASSQIPLRGASSYNEQF
TRBJ2-1 TRBV7-6 ASSFRVPYNEQF
TRBJ2-3 TRBV7-7 ASSPRQDLTDTQY
TRBJ2-3 TRBV7-9 ASSLRGPGADTQY
TRBJ2-3 TRBV5-6 ASSLLNSGFSTDTQY
TRBJ2-2 TRBV5-1 ASSLEIAGPGELF
TRBJ2-5 TRBV2 ASSSSVTQY
TRBJ2-1 TRBV3-1/TRBV3-2 ASSQVGRVLADEQF
TRBJ2-7 TRBV5-4 ASSKGGRAGIYEQY
TRBJ2-4 TRBV3-1/TRBV3-2 ASSQDVWAGGFQY
TRBJ2-7 TRBV5-1 ASSLRDLLSYEQY
TRBJ2-1 TRBV27 ASSWDGSSYNEQF
TRBJ1-2 TRBV7-2 ASSLAQGVGYGYT
TRBJ1-2 TRBV20-1 SAITNYGYT